These 23 T cell receptor beta chains were all obtained from the same sample, sequenced in a study of identifying expanded T cells in peripheral blood. The table came from immunoSEQ multiplex PCR; TCRdb's copy has only in-frame clones and leaves some out. The sample holds around 100,000 clones, 80% to 90% seen once. Sequencing used blood. The receptors here all came from a person aged 18 to 75 in good health.

For this clone: The junction and the germline gene differ at one end; a read error may be behind it. This chain uses TRBV5-6 with TRBJ1-2, with D tentatively TRBD1 (6 bases). The germline CDR1 and CDR2 sequences are SGHDT and YYEEEE. CDR3 size: 16 residues. The CDR3 spells CASSGETGTSSYDYTF. CDR3 bases: TGTGCCAGCAGCGGAGAAACGGGGACATCATCTTATGACTACACCTTC.

The chain carries TRBV7-6 and TRBJ2-5, with D unresolved. The V end was cut by 1 base, the J end by 5 bases, with 8 bases between. The CDR3 sequence is 13 residues long. CDR1 and CDR2 (germline): SGHVS, FNYEAQ. CDR3 protein: CASSLEGGETQYF. CDR3 nucleotide sequence: TGTGCCAGCAGCTTAGAGGGCGGCGAGACCCAGTACTTC.

This rearrangement joins TRBV5-6 to TRBJ2-5; D is undetermined. V lost 0 bases, J lost 3 bases, and 3 bases lay in between. This CDR3 is 12 amino acids long. Germline V lookup: CDR1 SGHDT, CDR2 YYEEEE. CDR3 amino acids: CASSLDEETQYF. CDR3 nucleotides: TGTGCCAGCAGCTTGGACGAAGAGACCCAGTACTTC.

The chain combines TRBV5-1 with TRBJ2-7, with D perhaps matching TRBD2 (6 bases). CDR3 length equals 13 residues. Germline-derived CDR1 and CDR2 are SGHRS and YFSETQ. Trimming left V 0 bases short and J 5 bases short, with 9 bases between. CDR3 DNA sequence: TGCGCCAGCAGCTTGGAGGGAGGCGACGAGCAGTACTTC. It encodes CASSLEGGDEQYF.

The chain links TRBV29-1 to TRBJ2-7; 7 nucleotides align to TRBD1. V dropped 6 bases and J dropped 3; count of bases not matched to a gene: 8. The CDR3 totals 13 residues. Germline V gives CDR1 SQVTM, CDR2 ANQGSEA. The CDR3 DNA reads as TGCAGCGTCCGATGGGACAGTCTCTACGAGCAGTACTTC. Translating gives CSVRWDSLYEQYF.

The V and J genes are TRBV4-3 and TRBJ1-2; 8 bases line up with TRBD1. V lost 0 bases and J lost 8; bases outside the gene matches: 11. Per germline, CDR1 LGHNA and CDR2 YSLEER. CDR3 length equals 16 residues. The CDR3 is CASSQDTTGVARGYTF. Written as DNA, the CDR3 is TGCGCCAGCAGCCAAGATACGACAGGGGTCGCGCGGGGCTACACCTTC.

This chain links TRBV7-2 with TRBJ2-7; TRBD1 might be the D (5 bases). Germline V CDR1 and CDR2: SGHTA, FQGNSA. The CDR3 is 15 amino acids. Trimming pared 1 base from V and 0 bases from J, leaving 10 bases between. The CDR3 loop is CASSLVADNSYEQYF. The CDR3 DNA is TGTGCCAGCAGCTTAGTTGCGGACAACTCCTACGAGCAGTACTTC. Together with reference TRBV7-2 and TRBJ2-7, the CDR3 gives the full variable domain: GAGVSQSPSNKVTEKGKDVELRCDPISGHTALYWYRQSLGQGLEFLIYFQGNSAPDKSGLPSDRFSAERTGGSVSTLTIQRTQQEDSAVYLCASSLVADNSYEQYFGPGTRLTVT.

The chain recombines TRBV5-5 with TRBJ2-5; tentative D call: TRBD1 (6 bases). Trimming pared 3 bases from V and 5 bases from J, leaving 14 bases between. Germline V gives CDR1 SGHKS, CDR2 YYEKEE (reference sequence). This CDR3 spans 14 amino acids. DNA for the CDR3: TGTGCCAGCAGCTCCGGGACATTGGGGGAGACCCAGTACTTC. This codes for CASSSGTLGETQYF.

In DNA form, the CDR3 reads TGCGCCAGCAGCAGGGGGGCCTACGAGCAGTACTTC. Translation: CASSRGAYEQYF. The rearrangement links TRBV5-1 to TRBJ2-7; possibly TRBD1 or TRBD2 for D (6 bases each). V was pared by 4 bases and J by 2 bases, with 7 bases between. CDR1 SGHRS and CDR2 YFSETQ come from the germline V gene. This CDR3 has 12 amino acids. Full variable domain (outside the CDR3, taken from reference TRBV5-1 and TRBJ2-7): KAGVTQTPRYLIKTRGQQVTLSCSPISGHRSVSWYQQTPGQGLQFLFEYFSETQRNKGNFPGRFSGRQFSNSRSEMNVSTLELGDSALYLCASSRGAYEQYFGPGTRLTVT.

The gene calls are TRBV4-2 and TRBJ2-3; 9 bases line up with TRBD1. Trimming at V came to 1 base and at J to 2 bases, leaving 7 bases not matched to a gene. Germline loops: CDR1 LGHNA, CDR2 YNFKEQ. The CDR3 is made up of 17 amino acids. The CDR3 loop is CASSQGYGDRATDTQYF. The CDR3 DNA reads TGTGCCAGCAGCCAAGGTTATGGGGACAGGGCCACAGATACGCAGTATTTT.

The chain uses TRBV27 and TRBJ1-5; D is perhaps TRBD1 (6 bases). CDR3 length equals 14 residues. Germline values: CDR1 MNHEY, CDR2 SMNVEV (reference sequence). Trimming cost V 3 bases and J 5 bases, with 11 bases left between them. In nucleotides, the CDR3 is TGTGCCAGCAGTTTGGGGGCAGGCGATCAGCCCCAGCATTTT. Translating gives CASSLGAGDQPQHF.

This chain joins TRBV30 and TRBJ1-1; 7 bases fit TRBD1. Germline CDR1 is GTSNPN and CDR2 is SVGIG (reference sequence). The CDR3 sequence is 22 residues long. V dropped 0 bases and J dropped 0; count of bases not matched to a gene: 25. CDR3 residues: CAWSVGYSRVYRGSLVNTEAFF. The CDR3 nucleotides are TGTGCCTGGAGTGTAGGGTACAGTCGGGTCTACAGGGGAAGTTTGGTGAACACTGAAGCTTTCTTT.

The count of this clone is one. This chain joins TRBV2 and TRBJ1-1; D may be TRBD1 (5 bases). The germline CDR1 and CDR2 sequences are SNHLY and FYNNEI. The length of the CDR3 is 15 residues. The V end was cut by 1 base, the J end by 4 bases, with 13 bases between. In nucleotides, the CDR3 is TGTGCCAGCAGTGAAGAATCCTCGGGGGTCACTGAAGCTTTCTTT. It codes for CASSEESSGVTEAFF. Drawing the rest from reference TRBV2 and TRBJ1-1, the complete variable domain is EPEVTQTPSHQVTQMGQEVILRCVPISNHLYFYWYRQILGQKVEFLVSFYNNEISEKSEIFDDQFSVERPDGSNFTLKIRSTKLEDSAMYFCASSEESSGVTEAFFGQGTRLTVV.

The chain links TRBV7-9 to TRBJ2-7; TRBD1 is a possible D gene (6 bases). The CDR3 runs to 12 residues. Trimming stripped 4 bases from V and 9 bases from J, with 13 bases between. Germline-derived CDR1 and CDR2 are SEHNR and FQNEAQ (reference sequence). DNA for the CDR3: TGTGCCAGCAGCTCGGGACAAAGGGGGCAGTACTTC. Its protein product is CASSSGQRGQYF.

The chain has TRBV6-6 and TRBJ2-5; D unresolved. The CDR3 length is 14 residues. Germline loops: CDR1 MNHNY, CDR2 SVGAGI (reference sequence). The germline V and J ends were trimmed by 6 bases and 0 bases, with 11 bases remaining between them. CDR3 loop: CASSPKKDQETQYF. The CDR3 DNA reads as TGTGCCAGCAGCCCCAAGAAGGACCAAGAGACCCAGTACTTC.

The chain couples TRBV29-1 to TRBJ2-1; 7 bases align to TRBD1. The germline CDR1 and CDR2 sequences are SQVTM and ANQGSEA. The CDR3 consists of 12 residues. The V segment lost 3 bases and the J segment 7 bases; nucleotides outside the gene matches: 3. The CDR3 sequence is CSVEGTANEQFF. Written as DNA, the CDR3 is TGCAGCGTTGAGGGGACAGCTAATGAGCAGTTCTTC.

This clone was observed a single time. This sequence joins TRBV18 and TRBJ2-1, with TRBD1 identical over 8 bases. Unmatched junction bases numbered 17, after V lost 6 bases and J lost 1 base. The germline V gene has CDR1 KGHSH and CDR2 LQKENI. The CDR3 spans 19 residues. CDR3 in DNA: TGTGCCAGCTCCGATCCGGTTTGGACAGGGAGTAGGTCCTACAATGAGCAGTTCTTC. It is translated as CASSDPVWTGSRSYNEQFF.

The CDR3: CASSIQGARAPQHF. The CDR3 DNA follows: TGTGCCAGTAGTATTCAGGGGGCCCGGGCGCCCCAGCATTTT. The chain employs TRBV19 and TRBJ1-5; 8 nucleotides agree with TRBD1. The J segment lost 9 bases and the V segment lost 3 bases, leaving 7 bases of the junction unmatched. Germline CDR1 LNHDA, CDR2 SQIVND (reference sequence). This CDR3 has 14 amino acids.

The chain joins TRBV18 to TRBJ1-1; D possibly corresponds to TRBD1 (5 bases). This CDR3 contains 17 residues. The V end lost 6 bases, the J end lost 3 bases, and 23 bases lay between the germline ends. Germline V gives CDR1 KGHSH, CDR2 LQKENI. The CDR3 protein is CASSLRSLGVRDTEAFF. The CDR3 DNA sequence: TGTGCCAGCTCCCTAAGGTCTTTAGGGGTACGGGACACTGAAGCTTTCTTT.

This clone has only one observation. The J gene is TRBJ2-4, the V gene TRBV5-1; D possibly corresponds to TRBD1 (5 bases). The CDR3 spans 11 residues. The germline CDR1 and CDR2 sequences are SGHRS and YFSETQ. V was clipped by 7 bases and J by 8 bases, with 10 bases between them. The CDR3 DNA follows: TGCGCCAGCGCCCAGGGTGACATTCAGTACTTC. Residues: CASAQGDIQYF.

The chain carries TRBV6-1 and TRBJ2-3; the D gene is possibly TRBD2 (6 bases). Trimming removed 2 bases at V and 9 bases at J, with 18 bases between. Per germline, CDR1 MNHNS and CDR2 SASEGT. CDR3 length: 15 residues. The CDR3 coding sequence is TGTGCCAGCAGTGAAATAGGAGGGCAAGGAGGAACGCAGTATTTT. The encoded protein is CASSEIGGQGGTQYF.

The chain combines TRBV4-3 with TRBJ2-7; 7 nucleotides match TRBD1. J lost 3 bases, V lost 4 bases, and 9 bases had no gene match. CDR3 length: 15 residues. CDR1 and CDR2 from the germline V gene are LGHNA and YSLEER. CDR3 bases: TGCGCCAGCAGCCGGGGAGACAGGGATAACTACGAGCAGTACTTC. Protein: CASSRGDRDNYEQYF.

This chain links TRBV27 with TRBJ1-5, with TRBD1 as a possible D gene (5 bases). The germline gives CDR1 MNHEY, CDR2 SMNVEV (reference sequence). This CDR3 spans 15 amino acids. Trimming removed 7 bases from V and 0 bases from J, with 13 bases in between. The CDR3 sequence is CASKQRDGSNQPQHF. For the CDR3, the DNA is TGTGCCAGCAAGCAAAGGGACGGTAGCAATCAGCCCCAGCATTTT.